This section outlines one T cell receptor beta chain sequence together with its context. The data were obtained in a study of blood T cell repertoires in COVID-19. In the study overall: PBMCs, B-cell-depleted T cells, or T cells were the source of the cDNA or gDNA that made up the material.

Clinical histories supplied by participants themselves formed the basis of cohort assignment. Two negative PCRs, clearance, or symptom resolution characterized the recovered Cohort 3 donors. Trimming cost V 0 bases and J 3 bases; bases outside gene matches: 1. The CDR3 length is 16 residues. Germline V CDR1 and CDR2: SGDLS, YYNGEE. The assay was immunoSEQ multiplex PCR, and TCRdb's table has in-frame clones only and misses some. Counted here are some 200,000 clones, roughly 82% occurring once; the ten biggest clones make up 10% to 15%. This TCR was sampled from a man in his forties or fifties who had recovered from COVID-19. The sequenced material came from PBMCs or T cells enriched from blood (not recorded which). The gene calls are TRBV9 and TRBJ2-5; 14 nucleotides match TRBD2. This chain's CDR3 is CASSVGGLAGEETQYF. The CDR3 DNA reads as TGTGCCAGCAGCGTAGGGGGACTAGCGGGGGAAGAGACCCAGTACTTC.